This T cell receptor (beta chain) was documented in a study of T cells in Graves' hyperthyroidism and ophthalmopathy. Overall study findings and caveats: Median prediction lead before ophthalmopathy onset was roughly 6 months with the model. Most expanded thyroid clonotypes above 0.001 also appeared in blood.

This clonotype was seen more than once but under ten times. Its antigen is undetermined. Researchers amplified the TCR beta CDR3 regions from RNA transcripts. The primer set for the first-round RT-PCR of the TCR CDR3 was HTBI. TCRdb passed the multiplex PCR reads through MiXCR, listing each CDR3 protein once. The data show hundreds of thousands of distinct CDR3 sequences, under 20% seen once. Newly diagnosed hyperthyroidism, duration under 2 months, in patients aged 18 to 65. This sample holds PBMCs from 8 to 10 ml fresh peripheral blood. In germline, CDR1 is SGHRS, CDR2 YFSETQ. This CDR3 is 17 amino acids long. The V and J ends lost 4 bases and 0 bases, in that order; junction bases with no gene match: 12.

This TCR was recovered from a woman aged 25 to 39 with Graves' hyperthyroidism. Sequences were obtained from blood. The chain recombines TRBV5-1 with TRBJ2-7, with 8 bases matching TRBD1. CDR3 bases: TGCGCCAGCAGCGCACACCCCGAGACAGGGGACTCCTACGAGCAGTACTTC. This gives the protein CASSAHPETGDSYEQYF.